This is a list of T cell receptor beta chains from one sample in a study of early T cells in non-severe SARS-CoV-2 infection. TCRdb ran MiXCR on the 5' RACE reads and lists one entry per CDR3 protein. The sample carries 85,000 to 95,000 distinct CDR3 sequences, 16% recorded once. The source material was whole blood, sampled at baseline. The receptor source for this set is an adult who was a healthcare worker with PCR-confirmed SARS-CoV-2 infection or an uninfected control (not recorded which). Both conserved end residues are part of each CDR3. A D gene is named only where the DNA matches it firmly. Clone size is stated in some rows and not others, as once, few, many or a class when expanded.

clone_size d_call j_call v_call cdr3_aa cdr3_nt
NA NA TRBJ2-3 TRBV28 CASTILGYAQYF TGTGCCAGCACCATTTTGGGGTATGCGCAGTATTTT
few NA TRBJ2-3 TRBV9 CASSVISDTQYF TGTGCCAGCAGCGTGATATCCGATACGCAGTATTTT
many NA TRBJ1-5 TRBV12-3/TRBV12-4 CASSLGSGKPQHF TGTGCCAGCAGTCTAGGGTCCGGGAAGCCCCAGCATTTT
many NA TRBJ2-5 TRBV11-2 CASSLGYQETQYF TGTGCCAGCAGCTTAGGGTACCAAGAGACCCAGTACTTC
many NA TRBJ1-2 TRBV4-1 CASTTGQQNYGYTF TGCGCCAGCACCACAGGACAGCAGAACTATGGCTACACCTTC
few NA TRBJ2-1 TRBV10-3 CAISDVFRGSFYNEQFF TGTGCCATCAGTGACGTTTTCCGGGGCTCCTTCTACAATGAGCAGTTCTTC
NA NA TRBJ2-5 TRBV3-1 CASSQGSRETQYF TGTGCCAGCAGCCAAGGGAGTAGAGAGACCCAGTACTTC
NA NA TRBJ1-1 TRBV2 CATARGSNTEAFF TGTGCCACCGCCCGAGGGTCGAACACTGAAGCTTTCTTT
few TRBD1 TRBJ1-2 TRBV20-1 CSASTTGSYGYTF TGCAGTGCTTCCACGACAGGGTCTTATGGCTACACCTTC
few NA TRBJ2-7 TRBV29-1 CSVRESPRLVGEQYF TGCAGCGTTCGCGAGTCACCTCGACTAGTGGGGGAGCAGTACTTC
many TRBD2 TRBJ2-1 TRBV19 CASTSLAESYNEQFF TGTGCCAGTACCTCACTAGCGGAGTCCTACAATGAGCAGTTCTTC
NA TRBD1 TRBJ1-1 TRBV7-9 CASSLSGGPEAFF TGTGCCAGCAGCTTATCAGGGGGGCCTGAAGCTTTCTTT
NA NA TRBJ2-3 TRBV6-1 CASSDSGGPDTQYF TGTGCCAGCAGTGATTCCGGAGGGCCAGATACGCAGTATTTT
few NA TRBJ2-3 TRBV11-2 CASSVGGLISTDTQYF TGTGCCAGCAGCGTAGGGGGGCTAATTTCCACAGATACGCAGTATTTT
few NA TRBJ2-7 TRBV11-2 CASSRTVEQYF TGTGCCAGCAGCCGGACGGTCGAGCAGTACTTC
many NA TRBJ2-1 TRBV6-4 CASSEGIGTTLLF TGTGCCAGCAGTGAAGGGATCGGGACCACCCTTCTCTTC
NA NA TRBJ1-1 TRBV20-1 CSARDRDRLGATEAFF TGCAGTGCTAGAGACCGGGACCGCCTGGGGGCCACTGAAGCTTTCTTT
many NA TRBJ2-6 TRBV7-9 CASSLSVTGANVLTF TGTGCCAGCAGCTTAAGTGTTACTGGGGCCAACGTCCTGACTTTC
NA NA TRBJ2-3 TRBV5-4 CASSFSPLTDTQYF TGTGCCAGCAGCTTTAGTCCGCTCACAGATACGCAGTATTTT
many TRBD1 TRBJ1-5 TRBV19 CASRDRQNQPQHF TGTGCCAGTAGGGACAGGCAGAATCAGCCCCAGCATTTT
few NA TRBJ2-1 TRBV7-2 CASRLYAYNEQFF TGTGCCAGCAGACTATACGCCTACAATGAGCAGTTCTTC
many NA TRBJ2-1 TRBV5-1 CASRLEEGYEQFF TGCGCCAGCAGACTCGAGGAGGGCTATGAGCAGTTCTTC
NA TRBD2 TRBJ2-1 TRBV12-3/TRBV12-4 CASRGLAGDRSEQFF TGTGCCAGCAGAGGACTAGCGGGAGACAGAAGTGAGCAGTTCTTC
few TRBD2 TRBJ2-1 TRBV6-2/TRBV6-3 CASSHIAGNPYNEQFF TGTGCCAGCAGTCATATAGCGGGCAACCCTTACAATGAGCAGTTCTTC
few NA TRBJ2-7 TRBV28 CASSLRALGGSYEQYF TGTGCCAGCAGTTTAAGGGCGCTGGGTGGCTCCTACGAGCAGTACTTC
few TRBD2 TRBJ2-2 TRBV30 CAGSGRHTGELFF TGTGCCGGAAGCGGGAGACACACCGGGGAGCTGTTTTTT
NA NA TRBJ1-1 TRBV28 CASSFWAGNTEAFF TGTGCCAGCAGTTTCTGGGCAGGGAACACTGAAGCTTTCTTT
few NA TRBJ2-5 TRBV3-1 CASSQGPLGSQETQYF TGTGCCAGCAGCCAAGGTCCACTAGGAAGTCAAGAGACCCAGTACTTC
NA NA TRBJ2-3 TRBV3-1 CASSLDTYTDTQYF TGTGCCAGCAGCCTGGACACGTACACAGATACGCAGTATTTT
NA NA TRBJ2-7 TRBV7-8 CASSSTGYEQYF TGTGCCAGCAGCTCGACCGGCTACGAGCAGTACTTC
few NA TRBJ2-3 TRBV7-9 CASSRPPTGTQYF TGTGCCAGCAGTCGTCCCCCGACTGGTACGCAGTATTTT
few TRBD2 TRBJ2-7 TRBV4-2 CASSQDLLAGYEQYF TGTGCCAGCAGCCAAGATTTGCTAGCGGGCTACGAGCAGTACTTC
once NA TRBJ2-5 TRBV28 CASISGTSPRGTQYF TGTGCCAGCATCTCCGGGACTTCTCCCAGAGGGACCCAGTACTTC
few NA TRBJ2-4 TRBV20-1 CSARGPSRGNIQYF TGCAGTGCTAGAGGCCCCTCGAGGGGAAACATTCAGTACTTC
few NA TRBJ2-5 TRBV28 CASTPGETQYF TGTGCCAGCACTCCAGGGGAGACCCAGTACTTC
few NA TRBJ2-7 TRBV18 CASSTSGPRPYEQYF TGTGCCAGCTCAACCAGCGGGCCCCGCCCCTACGAGCAGTACTTC
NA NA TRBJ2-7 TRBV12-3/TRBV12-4 CASSLTQTISYEQYF TGTGCCAGCAGTTTAACCCAGACAATCTCCTACGAGCAGTACTTC
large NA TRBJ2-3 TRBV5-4 CASSSLDSEVDTQYF TGTGCCAGCAGCTCCTTAGACAGTGAGGTCGATACGCAGTATTTT
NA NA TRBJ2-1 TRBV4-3 CASSQDQADGAYNEQFF TGCGCCAGCAGCCAAGACCAGGCCGACGGGGCCTACAATGAGCAGTTCTTC
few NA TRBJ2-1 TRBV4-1 CASSLLPLRNEQFF TGCGCCAGCAGCCTCCTTCCCCTTAGAAACGAGCAGTTCTTC
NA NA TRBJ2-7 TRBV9 CASSDDQYEQYF TGTGCCAGCAGCGACGACCAATACGAGCAGTACTTC
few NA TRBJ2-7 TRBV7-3 CAGIEQYF TGTGCCGGCATCGAGCAGTACTTC
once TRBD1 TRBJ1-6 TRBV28 CVSRQGFRSPLHF TGTGTCTCCAGACAGGGGTTCAGGTCACCCCTCCACTTT
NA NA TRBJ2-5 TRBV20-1 CSASALGTQETKYF TGCAGTGCCAGCGCACTAGGGACCCAAGAGACCAAGTACTTC
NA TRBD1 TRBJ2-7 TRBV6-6 CATIPGQGVNEQYF TGTGCCACAATACCGGGACAGGGGGTGAACGAGCAGTACTTC
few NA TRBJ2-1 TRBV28 CASSLPGLSINDNEQFF TGTGCCAGCAGCTTGCCCGGACTATCGATAAATGACAATGAGCAGTTCTTC
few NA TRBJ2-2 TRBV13 CASSPPTGELFF TGTGCCAGCAGCCCCCCCACCGGGGAGCTGTTTTTT
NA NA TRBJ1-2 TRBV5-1 CASSLGGGKGTGYTF TGCGCCAGCAGCTTGGGGGGAGGTAAAGGAACTGGCTACACCTTC
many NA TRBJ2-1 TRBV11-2 CASSLVTGSSYNEQFF TGTGCCAGCAGCTTAGTCACGGGATCCTCCTACAATGAGCAGTTCTTC
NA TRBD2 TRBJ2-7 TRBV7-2 CASSVTSGSGEQYF TGTGCCAGCAGCGTAACTAGCGGGAGTGGCGAGCAGTACTTC
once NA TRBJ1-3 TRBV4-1 CASSQELGIISGNTIYF TGCGCCAGCAGCCAAGAATTGGGCATAATCTCTGGAAACACCATATATTTT
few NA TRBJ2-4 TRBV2 CASIERWQAAKNIQYF TGTGCCAGCATCGAAAGGTGGCAGGCTGCCAAAAACATTCAGTACTTC
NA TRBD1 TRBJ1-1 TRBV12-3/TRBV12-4 CASTWTGTSAEAFF TGTGCCAGCACCTGGACAGGGACAAGCGCTGAAGCTTTCTTT
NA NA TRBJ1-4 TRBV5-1 CASSGGQNEKLFF TGCGCCAGCAGCGGAGGACAGAATGAAAAACTGTTTTTT
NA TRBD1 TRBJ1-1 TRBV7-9 CASSFRTGGNTEAFF TGTGCCAGCAGCTTTCGGACAGGGGGCAACACTGAAGCTTTCTTT
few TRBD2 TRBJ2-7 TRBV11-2 CASSPGDALGLAGEMGEQYF TGTGCCAGCAGCCCCGGTGACGCTCTAGGACTAGCGGGCGAGATGGGCGAGCAGTACTTC
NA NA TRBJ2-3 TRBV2 CASSDRGDTQYF TGTGCCAGCAGTGACAGGGGAGATACGCAGTATTTT